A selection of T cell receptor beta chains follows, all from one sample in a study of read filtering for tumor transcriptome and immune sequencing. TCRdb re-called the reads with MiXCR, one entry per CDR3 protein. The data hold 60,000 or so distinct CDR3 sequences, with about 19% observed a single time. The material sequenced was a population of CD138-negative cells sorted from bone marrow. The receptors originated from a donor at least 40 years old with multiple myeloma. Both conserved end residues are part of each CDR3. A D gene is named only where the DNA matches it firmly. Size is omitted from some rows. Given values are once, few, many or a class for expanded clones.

DNA: TGTGCCAGCATTCATCGGACCTCCTACAAGGTCACTAACTATGGCTACACCTTC; CDR3: CASIHRTSYKVTNYGYTF; V: TRBV6-2/TRBV6-3; D: -; size: -; J: TRBJ1-2; length: 18
DNA: TGCAGTGCTCTTCACGGGACAGGGGTTTCCTACGAGCAGTACTTC; CDR3: CSALHGTGVSYEQYF; V: TRBV20-1; D: TRBD1; size: many; J: TRBJ2-7; length: 15
DNA: TGCAGCGTTTCCAAAAACCCCACAGATACGCAGTATTTT; CDR3: CSVSKNPTDTQYF; V: TRBV29-1; D: -; size: many; J: TRBJ2-3; length: 13
DNA: TGTGCCAGCAGCAGAACACTAGCGTACGAGCAGTACTTC; CDR3: CASSRTLAYEQYF; V: TRBV2; D: TRBD2; size: many; J: TRBJ2-7; length: 13
DNA: TGTGCCAGCAGTTTCCCCGGGATCCACGAGCAGTACTTC; CDR3: CASSFPGIHEQYF; V: TRBV12-3/TRBV12-4; D: -; size: many; J: TRBJ2-7; length: 13
DNA: TGCAGTGCTAGCAGGCGGACAATTAGCACAGATACGCAGTATTTT; CDR3: CSASRRTISTDTQYF; V: TRBV20-1; D: -; size: many; J: TRBJ2-3; length: 15
DNA: TGCGCCGGCAGCTTGAACGGGGGGGCGAGCACAGATACGCAGTATTTT; CDR3: CAGSLNGGASTDTQYF; V: TRBV5-1; D: TRBD2; size: -; J: TRBJ2-3; length: 16
DNA: TGCGCCAGCAGCCCGGGACTAGCGGGAGCTCGAGAGACCCAGTACTTC; CDR3: CASSPGLAGARETQYF; V: TRBV5-1; D: TRBD2; size: many; J: TRBJ2-5; length: 16
DNA: TGTGCCAGCAGTGTAAGGGGACCCGGGACAGGGGATACTGAAGCTTTCTTT; CDR3: CASSVRGPGTGDTEAFF; V: TRBV2; D: TRBD1; size: many; J: TRBJ1-1; length: 17
DNA: TGTGCTTGTGGGGACAATGCAAACTACGAGCAGTACTTC; CDR3: CACGDNANYEQYF; V: TRBV19; D: -; size: few; J: TRBJ2-7; length: 13
DNA: TGCAGTGCCCGACGACCGGGACAGGGCGCGGGCACTGAAGCTTTCTTT; CDR3: CSARRPGQGAGTEAFF; V: TRBV20-1; D: TRBD1; size: many; J: TRBJ1-1; length: 16
DNA: TGTGCCTGGAGTAGTGGGAGGCAAGAGACCCAGTACTTC; CDR3: CAWSSGRQETQYF; V: TRBV30; D: -; size: many; J: TRBJ2-5; length: 13
DNA: TGCAGCGTTGATCAGGGGGCAATCTATGGCTACACCTTC; CDR3: CSVDQGAIYGYTF; V: TRBV29-1; D: TRBD1; size: many; J: TRBJ1-2; length: 13
DNA: TGCGCCAGCAGCGGAACTAGCGCGAGCTCCTACAATGAGCAGTTCTTC; CDR3: CASSGTSASSYNEQFF; V: TRBV5-1; D: TRBD2; size: many; J: TRBJ2-1; length: 16
DNA: TGTGCCAGCAGGACAACAAAGCGGGGGGCCCAAGAGACCCAGTACTTC; CDR3: CASRTTKRGAQETQYF; V: TRBV28; D: TRBD2; size: many; J: TRBJ2-5; length: 16
DNA: TGTGCCAGCAGCCCTGCCCGGGGGGGCAGAGAGCAGTTCTTC; CDR3: CASSPARGGREQFF; V: TRBV11-2; D: TRBD2; size: many; J: TRBJ2-1; length: 14
DNA: TGCGCCAGCAGCTTGGATTTGGAGGGGGGCGGCTACACCTTC; CDR3: CASSLDLEGGGYTF; V: TRBV5-1; D: -; size: many; J: TRBJ1-2; length: 14
DNA: TGTGCCAGCAGCCAAGTTGGGCGAGAATACGAGCAGTACTTC; CDR3: CASSQVGREYEQYF; V: TRBV3-1; D: -; size: many; J: TRBJ2-7; length: 14
DNA: TGTGCCAGCAGAACGAGCGGGGGGAGCTCCTACGAGCAGTACTTC; CDR3: CASRTSGGSSYEQYF; V: TRBV12-3/TRBV12-4; D: TRBD2; size: -; J: TRBJ2-7; length: 15
DNA: TGCAGTGCTAGAGATGACGCAGTGGGACAGGGGTCGGCCGCGCAGCATTTT; CDR3: CSARDDAVGQGSAAQHF; V: TRBV20-1; D: TRBD1; size: few; J: TRBJ1-5; length: 17
DNA: TGCGCCAGCAGCCAAGATACAGGGGGCACTTACAATGAGCAGTTCTTC; CDR3: CASSQDTGGTYNEQFF; V: TRBV4-1; D: TRBD1; size: many; J: TRBJ2-1; length: 16
DNA: TGTGCCAGCAGCCATCGACAGGGGGTAAAGACCCAGTACTTC; CDR3: CASSHRQGVKTQYF; V: TRBV7-2; D: TRBD1; size: many; J: TRBJ2-5; length: 14
DNA: TGTGCCAGTAGTATGGGGCGAGCGGGAGGATTGAGCTCCTACGAGCAGTACTTC; CDR3: CASSMGRAGGLSSYEQYF; V: TRBV19; D: TRBD2; size: many; J: TRBJ2-7; length: 18
DNA: TGCGCCAGCACCGGTCTGGACAGGAGCCTTGGCGCTTTCTTT; CDR3: CASTGLDRSLGAFF; V: TRBV5-1; D: TRBD1; size: many; J: TRBJ1-1; length: 14
DNA: TGCAGCGTTGAAGATCGGGACGCGGAGCAGTACTTC; CDR3: CSVEDRDAEQYF; V: TRBV29-1; D: -; size: many; J: TRBJ2-7; length: 12
DNA: TGTGCCAGAAGCTCCCAGTCTGTAGGTGGTAATTCACCCCTCCACTTT; CDR3: CARSSQSVGGNSPLHF; V: TRBV27; D: -; size: -; J: TRBJ1-6; length: 16
DNA: TGCAGTGCAGCCATTGGACAGTCCTATAATTCACCCCTCCACTTT; CDR3: CSAAIGQSYNSPLHF; V: TRBV20-1; D: -; size: many; J: TRBJ1-6; length: 15